A selection of T cell receptor beta chains follows, all from one sample in a study of T cell responses to AZD1222 COVID-19 vaccine. The protocol was immunoSEQ multiplex PCR, while the TCRdb copy is restricted to in-frame clones and leaves out a portion. The data show around 67,000 clones, 80% to 90% seen once. The material sequenced was peripheral blood, taken 28 days after the second AZD1222 dose. The receptors were sampled from an adult who received the AZD1222 COVID-19 vaccine. Each CDR3 is given with its conserved first and last residue.

v_call cdr3_aa
TRBV7-2 CASSSDRGGQPQHF
TRBV2 CASSTVGGAYNEQFF
TRBV3-1/TRBV3-2 CASSQGNYGYTF
TRBV10-3 CAISEMAARETQYF
TRBV6-1 CASSDGLGSTDTQYF
TRBV28 CASSLGREAFF
TRBV2 CASSEAGQGPNEKLFF
TRBV11-2 CASSRGGQHSGNTIYF
TRBV6-6 CASSYSTGLNQPQHF
TRBV18 CASSPGSPSSTGELFF
TRBV7-9 CASTGAGAGNQPQHF
TRBV29-1 CSVHRQGTTEAFF
TRBV5-4 CASSGTSNQPQHF
TRBV28 CASGSQGAGGYTF
TRBV7-2 CASSLVGRTYYEQYF
TRBV4-3 CASSQGRFTDQPQHF
TRBV6-5 CASRGVDGLDEQYF
TRBV27 CASSFGGSTHYGYTF
TRBV2 CASSPSGREDSPLHF
TRBV5-1 CASGQERAEAFF
TRBV4-3 CASSQDTGPYTEAFF
TRBV27 CASTFNRELNTEAFF
TRBV7-8 CASTQRQDTQYF
TRBV9 CASSVEVGSYEQYF
TRBV29-1 CSVHPIGTSGGDEQFF
TRBV19 CASSISGAINQPQHF
TRBV5-1 CASSLGQVSTEAFF
TRBV6-6 CASSPQGSGNTIYF
TRBV4-3 CASSQDRSGFSPLHF
TRBV5-1 CASSSGQGLYVYGYTF
TRBV4-3 CASSQGQGGEKLFF